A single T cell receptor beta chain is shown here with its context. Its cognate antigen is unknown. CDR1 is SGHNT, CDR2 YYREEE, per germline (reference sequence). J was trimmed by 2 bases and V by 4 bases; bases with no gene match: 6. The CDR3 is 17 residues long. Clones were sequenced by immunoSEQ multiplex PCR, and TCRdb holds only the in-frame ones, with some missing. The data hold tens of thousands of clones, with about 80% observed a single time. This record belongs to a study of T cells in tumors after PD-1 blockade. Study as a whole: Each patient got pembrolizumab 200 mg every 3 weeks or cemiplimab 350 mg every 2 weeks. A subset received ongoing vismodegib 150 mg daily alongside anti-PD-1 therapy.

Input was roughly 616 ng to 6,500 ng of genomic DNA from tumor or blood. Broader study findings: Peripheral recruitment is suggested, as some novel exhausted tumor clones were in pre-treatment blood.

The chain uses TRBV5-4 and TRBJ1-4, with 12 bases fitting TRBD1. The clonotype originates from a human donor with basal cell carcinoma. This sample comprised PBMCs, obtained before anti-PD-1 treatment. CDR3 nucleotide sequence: TGTGCCAGCAGCCTCCGGGACAGGGGGCGCACTAATGAAAAACTGTTTTTT. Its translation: CASSLRDRGRTNEKLFF.